The sequence of this T cell receptor (beta chain) was determined in a study of blood T cells in healthy people across ages. The table lists this clonotype with a few counts. A second PCR of roughly 7 to 11 cycles used a sample-barcoded 5' primer and a J-beta primer mix. TCRdb reprocessed the 5' RACE reads via MiXCR and lists one record per CDR3 protein. There are around 1,800,000 distinct CDR3 sequences in the sample; about two fifths occur only once, and 20% to 25% lies in the top ten. This CDR3 spans 13 amino acids. Germline CDR1 is DFQATT and CDR2 is SNEGSKA (reference sequence). Trimming shortened V by 3 bases and J by 6 bases, and 14 bases separated the two germline ends.

This chain links TRBV20-1 with TRBJ1-2, with D perhaps TRBD1 (6 bases). The receptor's source is a human donor in good health. The specimen sequenced was blood. For the CDR3, the DNA is TGCAGTGCTAGTGTGGGACATTTAAATGGCTACACCTTC. Translating gives CSASVGHLNGYTF.